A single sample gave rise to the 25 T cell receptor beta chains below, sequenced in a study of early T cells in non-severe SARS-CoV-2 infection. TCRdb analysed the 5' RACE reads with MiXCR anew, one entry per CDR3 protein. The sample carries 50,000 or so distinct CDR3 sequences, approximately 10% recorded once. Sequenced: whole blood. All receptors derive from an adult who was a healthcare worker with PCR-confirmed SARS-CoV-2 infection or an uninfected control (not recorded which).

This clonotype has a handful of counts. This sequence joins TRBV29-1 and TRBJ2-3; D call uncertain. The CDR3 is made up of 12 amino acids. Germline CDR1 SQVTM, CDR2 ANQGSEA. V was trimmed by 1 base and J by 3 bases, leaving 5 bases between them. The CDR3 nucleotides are TGCAGCGTTGAAGCGCCGACAGATACGCAGTATTTT. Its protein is CSVEAPTDTQYF.

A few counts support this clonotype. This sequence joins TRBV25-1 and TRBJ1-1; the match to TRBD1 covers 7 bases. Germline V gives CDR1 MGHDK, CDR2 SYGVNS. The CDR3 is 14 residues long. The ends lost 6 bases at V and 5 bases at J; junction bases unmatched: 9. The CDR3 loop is CASRETGDRTEAFF. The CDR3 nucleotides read TGTGCCAGCAGGGAAACAGGGGATAGGACTGAAGCTTTCTTT.

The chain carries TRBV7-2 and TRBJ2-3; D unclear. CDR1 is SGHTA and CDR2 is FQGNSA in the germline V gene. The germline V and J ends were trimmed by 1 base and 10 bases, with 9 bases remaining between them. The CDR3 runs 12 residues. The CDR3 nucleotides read TGTGCCAGCAGCTTAGACTGGAGTTCGCAGTATTTT. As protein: CASSLDWSSQYF.

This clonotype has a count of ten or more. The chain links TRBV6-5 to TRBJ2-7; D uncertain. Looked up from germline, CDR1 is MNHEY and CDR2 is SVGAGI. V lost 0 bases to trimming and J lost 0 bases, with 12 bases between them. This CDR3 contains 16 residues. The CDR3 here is CASSYSMGRASYEQYF. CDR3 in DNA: TGTGCCAGCAGTTACTCGATGGGCCGGGCCTCCTACGAGCAGTACTTC.

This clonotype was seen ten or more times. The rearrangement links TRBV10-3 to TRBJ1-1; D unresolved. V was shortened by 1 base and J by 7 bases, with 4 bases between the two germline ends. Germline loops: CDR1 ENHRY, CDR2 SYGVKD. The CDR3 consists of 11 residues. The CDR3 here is CAISELDEAFF. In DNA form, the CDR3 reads TGTGCCATCAGTGAGTTAGATGAAGCTTTCTTT.

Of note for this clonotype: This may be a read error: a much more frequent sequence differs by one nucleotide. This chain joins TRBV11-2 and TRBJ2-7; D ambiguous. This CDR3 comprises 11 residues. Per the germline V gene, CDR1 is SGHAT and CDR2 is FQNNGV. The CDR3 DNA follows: TGTGTCAGCAGCTCCCGATACGAGCAGTACTTC. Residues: CVSSSRYEQYF. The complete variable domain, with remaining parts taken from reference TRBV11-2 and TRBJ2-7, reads EAGVAQSPRYKIIEKRQSVAFWCNPISGHATLYWYQQILGQGPKLLIQFQNNGVVDDSQLPKDRFSAERLKGVDSTLKIQPAKLEDSAVYLCVSSSRYEQYFGPGTRLTVT.

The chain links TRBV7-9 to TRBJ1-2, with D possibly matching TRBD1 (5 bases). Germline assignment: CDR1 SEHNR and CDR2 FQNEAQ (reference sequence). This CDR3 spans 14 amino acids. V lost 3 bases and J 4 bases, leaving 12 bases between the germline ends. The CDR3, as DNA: TGTGCCAGCAGCTTCTCACAGGCGGTCTATGGCTACACCTTC. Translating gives CASSFSQAVYGYTF. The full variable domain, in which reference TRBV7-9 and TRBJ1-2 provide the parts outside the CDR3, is DTGVSQNPRHKITKRGQNVTFRCDPISEHNRLYWYRQTLGQGPEFLTYFQNEAQLEKSRLLSDRFSAERPKGSFSTLEIQRTEQGDSAMYLCASSFSQAVYGYTFGSGTRLTVV.

In DNA, the CDR3 is TGTGCCAGCTCCCCAAATGAAAAACTGTTTTTT. Amino acid sequence: CASSPNEKLFF. The chain carries TRBV18 and TRBJ1-4; no clear D gene. V was trimmed by 6 bases and J by 5 bases, leaving 4 bases between them. The CDR3 is 11 residues long. CDR1 is KGHSH and CDR2 is LQKENI in the germline V gene.

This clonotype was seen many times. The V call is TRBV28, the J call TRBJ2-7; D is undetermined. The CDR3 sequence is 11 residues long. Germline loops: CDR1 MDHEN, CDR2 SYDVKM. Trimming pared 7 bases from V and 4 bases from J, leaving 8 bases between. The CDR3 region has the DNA TGTGCCAGCACCGACACGTACGAGCAGTACTTC. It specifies CASTDTYEQYF.

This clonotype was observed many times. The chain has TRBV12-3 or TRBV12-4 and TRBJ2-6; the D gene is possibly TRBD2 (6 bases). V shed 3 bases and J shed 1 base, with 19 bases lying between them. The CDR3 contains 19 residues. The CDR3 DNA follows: TGTGCCAGCAGTTTCTCACCGGGACTCCGGCGATCTGGGGCCAACGTCCTGACTTTC. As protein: CASSFSPGLRRSGANVLTF.

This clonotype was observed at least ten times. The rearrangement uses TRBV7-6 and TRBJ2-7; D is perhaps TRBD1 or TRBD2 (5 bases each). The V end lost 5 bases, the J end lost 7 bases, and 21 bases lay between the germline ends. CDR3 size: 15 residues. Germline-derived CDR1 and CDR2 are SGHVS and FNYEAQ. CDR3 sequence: CASSPSGRHSGEQYF. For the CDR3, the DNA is TGTGCCAGCAGCCCCTCGGGGCGACACTCTGGGGAGCAGTACTTC.

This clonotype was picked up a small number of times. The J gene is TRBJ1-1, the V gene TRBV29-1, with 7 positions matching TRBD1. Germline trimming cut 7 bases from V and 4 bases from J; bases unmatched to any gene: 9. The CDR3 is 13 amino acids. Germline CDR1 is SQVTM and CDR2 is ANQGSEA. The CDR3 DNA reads TGCAGCGCTTCGACAGGGCTAAGCACTGAAGCTTTCTTT. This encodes CSASTGLSTEAFF.

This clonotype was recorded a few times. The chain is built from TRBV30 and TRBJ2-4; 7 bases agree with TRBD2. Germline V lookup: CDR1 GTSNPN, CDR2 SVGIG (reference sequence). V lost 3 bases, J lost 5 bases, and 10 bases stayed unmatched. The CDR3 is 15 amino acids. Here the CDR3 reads CAWSGGGVGQNIQYF. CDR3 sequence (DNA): TGTGCCTGGAGCGGCGGGGGAGTAGGCCAAAACATTCAGTACTTC. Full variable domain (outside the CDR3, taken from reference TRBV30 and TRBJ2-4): SQTIHQWPATLVQPVGSPLSLECTVEGTSNPNLYWYRQAAGRGLQLLFYSVGIGQISSEVPQNLSASRPQDRQFILSSKKLLLSDSGFYLCAWSGGGVGQNIQYFGAGTRLSVL.

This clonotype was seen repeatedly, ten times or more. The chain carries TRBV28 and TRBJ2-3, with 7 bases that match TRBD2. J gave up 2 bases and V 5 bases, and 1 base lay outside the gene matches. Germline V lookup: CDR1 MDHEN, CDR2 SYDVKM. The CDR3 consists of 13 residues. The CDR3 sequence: CASSGLVTDTQYF. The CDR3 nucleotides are TGTGCCAGCAGTGGACTAGTCACAGATACGCAGTATTTT.

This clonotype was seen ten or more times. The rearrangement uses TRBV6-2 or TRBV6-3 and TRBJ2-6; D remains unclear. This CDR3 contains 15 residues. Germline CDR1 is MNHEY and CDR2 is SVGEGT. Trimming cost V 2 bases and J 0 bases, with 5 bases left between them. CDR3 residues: CASSYSHSGANVLTF. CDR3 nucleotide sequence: TGTGCCAGCAGTTACAGCCACTCTGGGGCCAACGTCCTGACTTTC.

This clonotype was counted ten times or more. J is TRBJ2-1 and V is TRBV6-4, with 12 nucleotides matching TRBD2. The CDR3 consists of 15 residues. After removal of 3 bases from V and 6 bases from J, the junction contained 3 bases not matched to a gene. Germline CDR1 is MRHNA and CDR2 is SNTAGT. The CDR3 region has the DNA TGTGCCAGCAGTGAGGCTAGCGGGGGGGCCAATGAGCAGTTCTTC. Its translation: CASSEASGGANEQFF.

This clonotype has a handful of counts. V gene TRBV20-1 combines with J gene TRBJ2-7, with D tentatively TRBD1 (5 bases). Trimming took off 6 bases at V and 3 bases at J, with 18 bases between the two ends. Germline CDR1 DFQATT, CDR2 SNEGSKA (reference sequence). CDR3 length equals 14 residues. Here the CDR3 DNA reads TGCAGTGCCCCCGGATGGGGCTCCTACTACGAGCAGTACTTC. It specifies CSAPGWGSYYEQYF.

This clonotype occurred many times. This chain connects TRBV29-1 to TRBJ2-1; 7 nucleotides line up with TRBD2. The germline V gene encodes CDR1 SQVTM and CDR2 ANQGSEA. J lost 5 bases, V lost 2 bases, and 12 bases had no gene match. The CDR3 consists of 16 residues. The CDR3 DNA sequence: TGCAGCGTTGAAAGTTGGGAGGGGACTGGTAACAATGAGCAGTTCTTC. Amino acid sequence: CSVESWEGTGNNEQFF.

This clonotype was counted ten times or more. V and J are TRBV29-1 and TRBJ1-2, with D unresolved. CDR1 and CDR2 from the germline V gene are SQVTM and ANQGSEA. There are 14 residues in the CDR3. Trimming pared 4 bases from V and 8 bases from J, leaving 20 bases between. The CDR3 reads CSVVVTDLWRGYTF. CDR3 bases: TGCAGCGTTGTTGTTACGGACCTCTGGAGGGGCTACACCTTC.

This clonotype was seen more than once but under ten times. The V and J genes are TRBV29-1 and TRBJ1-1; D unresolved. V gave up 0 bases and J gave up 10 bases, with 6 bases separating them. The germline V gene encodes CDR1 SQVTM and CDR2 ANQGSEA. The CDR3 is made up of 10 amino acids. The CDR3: CSVEDPGAFF. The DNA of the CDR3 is TGCAGCGTTGAAGATCCGGGAGCTTTCTTT.

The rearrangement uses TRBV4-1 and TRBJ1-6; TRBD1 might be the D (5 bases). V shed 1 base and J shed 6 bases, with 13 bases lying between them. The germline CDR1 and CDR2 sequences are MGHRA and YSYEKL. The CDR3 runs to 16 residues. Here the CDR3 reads CASSQVERGINSPLHF. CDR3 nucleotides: TGCGCCAGCAGCCAAGTGGAACGGGGGATTAATTCACCCCTCCACTTT.

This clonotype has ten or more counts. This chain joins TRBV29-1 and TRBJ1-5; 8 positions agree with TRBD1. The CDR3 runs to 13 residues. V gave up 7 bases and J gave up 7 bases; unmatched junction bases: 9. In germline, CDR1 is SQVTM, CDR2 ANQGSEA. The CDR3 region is CSATQGAWQPQHF. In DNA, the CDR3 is TGCAGCGCGACTCAGGGGGCTTGGCAGCCCCAGCATTTT.

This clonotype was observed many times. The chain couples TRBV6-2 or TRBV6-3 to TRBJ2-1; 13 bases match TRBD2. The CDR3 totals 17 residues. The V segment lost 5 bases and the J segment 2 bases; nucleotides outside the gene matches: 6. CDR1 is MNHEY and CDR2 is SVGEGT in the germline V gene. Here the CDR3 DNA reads TGTGCCAGCAGTCGGAGGACTAGCGGGAGTACCTACAATGAGCAGTTCTTC. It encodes CASSRRTSGSTYNEQFF.

The CDR3 DNA sequence: TGCGCCAGCAGCTTTTCCGGAAATCAGCCCCAGCATTTT. The encoded protein is CASSFSGNQPQHF. This chain uses TRBV5-1 with TRBJ1-5; unclear D gene. Germline V gene data show CDR1 as SGHRS and CDR2 as YFSETQ. Trimming pared 2 bases from V and 4 bases from J, leaving 7 bases between. CDR3 size: 13 residues. Based on the CDR3 plus reference TRBV5-1 and TRBJ1-5, the full variable domain is KAGVTQTPRYLIKTRGQQVTLSCSPISGHRSVSWYQQTPGQGLQFLFEYFSETQRNKGNFPGRFSGRQFSNSRSEMNVSTLELGDSALYLCASSFSGNQPQHFGDGTRLSIL.

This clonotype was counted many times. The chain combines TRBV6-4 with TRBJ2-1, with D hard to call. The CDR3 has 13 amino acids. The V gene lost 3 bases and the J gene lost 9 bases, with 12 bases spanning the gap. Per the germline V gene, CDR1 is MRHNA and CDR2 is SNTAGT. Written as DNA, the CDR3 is TGTGCCAGCAGTGAAAGCCTAGTGGGTGAGCAGTTCTTC. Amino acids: CASSESLVGEQFF.